This TCR beta chain is from a study of cytomegalovirus exposure and HLA in healthy donors. Study-level background: Genetic ancestry analysis placed approximately 80% of the 398 donors that were genotyped in the Caucasian-associated cluster.

Study-wide results and limits: The authors later linked a missense DCLRE1C variant to TCR beta V- and J-gene trimming.

Primers: 60 Vbeta forward and 13 Jbeta reverse. This table comes from immunoSEQ multiplex PCR, and its TCRdb copy is limited to in-frame clones, with some not included. Of approximately 190,000 clones listed, roughly nine tenths are singletons. Germline values: CDR1 MNHNY, CDR2 SVGAGI (reference sequence). The CDR3 is made up of 14 amino acids. V lost 7 bases and J 1 base, leaving 11 bases between the germline ends. This clone was seen a few times. Its specificity is not known. The sample taken for sequencing was PBMCs. The TCR comes from a boy between 2 and 10 years old in good health and CMV-seronegative. The chain employs TRBV6-6 and TRBJ1-5; D ambiguous. The CDR3 loop reads CASNSGISNQPQHF. As DNA, the CDR3 is TGTGCCAGCAACTCGGGAATAAGCAATCAGCCCCAGCATTTT.